The rows below give T cell receptor beta chains drawn from one sample of a study of blood T cells in healthy people across ages. TCRdb redid the calling of the 5' RACE reads with MiXCR, one entry per CDR3 protein. The sample carries approximately 850,000 distinct CDR3 sequences, around 43% recorded once. Material for sequencing was blood. Receptors were obtained from a man aged 60-69 years in good health. CDR3s leave out the opening cysteine and the closing phenylalanine or tryptophan.

cdr3_length j_call v_call cdr3_aa
13 TRBJ2-3 TRBV11-2 ASSLGYSVPDTQY
10 TRBJ2-1 TRBV28 ASTKVGLRQF
12 TRBJ2-7 TRBV20-1 SARDLAGGLEQY
12 TRBJ1-1 TRBV15 ATSRDQGGTEAF
12 TRBJ2-7 TRBV6-5 ASSYRDLNYEQY
14 TRBJ1-1 TRBV11-2 ASSWIGTGFDTEAF
11 TRBJ2-1 TRBV5-1 ASSASGHNEQF
12 TRBJ2-7 TRBV7-2 ASSLFGQVHEQY
13 TRBJ2-1 TRBV20-1 SATESSGGNNEQF
12 TRBJ2-4 TRBV12-3/TRBV12-4 ASRDRLAKNIQY
13 TRBJ2-1 TRBV4-3 ASSQLATSYNEQF